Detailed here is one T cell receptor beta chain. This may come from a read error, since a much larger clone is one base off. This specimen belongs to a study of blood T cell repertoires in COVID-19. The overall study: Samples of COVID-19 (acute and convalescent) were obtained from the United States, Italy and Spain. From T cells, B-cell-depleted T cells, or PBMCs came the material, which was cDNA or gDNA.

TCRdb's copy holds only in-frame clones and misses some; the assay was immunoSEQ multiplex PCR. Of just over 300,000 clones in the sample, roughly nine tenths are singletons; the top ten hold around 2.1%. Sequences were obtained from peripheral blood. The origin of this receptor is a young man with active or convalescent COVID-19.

CDR3 nucleotides: TGTGCCAGCAGTACGGGACTAGCGGGAGATACGCAGTATTTT. It yields the protein CASSTGLAGDTQYF. The rearrangement uses TRBV6-4 and TRBJ2-3; 12 nucleotides align to TRBD2. Trimming at V came to 5 bases and at J to 5 bases, leaving 2 bases not matched to a gene. There are 14 residues in the CDR3. Germline V gene sequence: CDR1 MRHNA, CDR2 SNTAGT.